A selection of T cell receptor beta chains follows, all from one sample in a study of T cell responses to AZD1222 COVID-19 vaccine. Sequencing was performed with immunoSEQ multiplex PCR; in TCRdb, only in-frame clones are kept and a portion is missing. The sample has about 160,000 clones, about 93% seen once. The input for sequencing was peripheral blood, taken on day 0 of AZD1222 vaccination. These receptors were collected from an adult in good health. Each CDR3 is given with its conserved first and last residue. A D gene is named only where the DNA matches it firmly. Size tells how often a clone was seen (once, few, many) or the class of an expanded clone, and some rows leave it out.

cdr3_aa cdr3_nt j_call cdr3_length v_call d_call clone_size
CASSDGRNTEAFF TGTGCCAGCAGTGACGGCAGGAACACTGAAGCTTTCTTT TRBJ1-1 13 TRBV6-4 NA NA
CASSQPTVGVYAYNEQFF TGTGCCAGCAGCCAACCAACCGTGGGAGTCTATGCCTACAATGAGCAGTTCTTC TRBJ2-1 18 TRBV14 NA NA
CASSVNLNTEAFF TGTGCCAGCAGCGTCAACTTGAACACTGAAGCTTTCTTT TRBJ1-1 13 TRBV12-3/TRBV12-4 NA NA
CAWSVGEKLFF TGTGCCTGGAGTGTTGGAGAAAAACTGTTTTTT TRBJ1-4 11 TRBV30 NA NA
CASSMDRGIDGYTF TGTGCCAGTAGTATGGACCGCGGAATTGATGGCTACACCTTC TRBJ1-2 14 TRBV19 NA few
CASSSTLIVYGYTF TGTGCCAGCAGCTCAACCCTAATAGTCTATGGCTACACCTTC TRBJ1-2 14 TRBV7-9 NA NA
CASSLARTGLVGNTIYF TGTGCCAGCAGCTTAGCGCGGACAGGGCTTGTAGGAAACACCATATATTTT TRBJ1-3 17 TRBV7-6 TRBD1 NA
CASSYRVAEAFF TGTGCCAGCAGTTACAGGGTCGCTGAAGCTTTCTTT TRBJ1-1 12 TRBV5-6 NA NA
CASMTGGRGTEAFF TGTGCCAGCATGACAGGGGGCCGGGGGACTGAAGCTTTCTTT TRBJ1-1 14 TRBV3-1/TRBV3-2 TRBD1 NA
CSVEDSQETQYF TGCAGCGTTGAGGACAGCCAAGAGACCCAGTACTTC TRBJ2-5 12 TRBV29-1 NA NA
CASSLFSNTEAFF TGCGCCAGCAGCTTGTTCTCGAACACTGAAGCTTTCTTT TRBJ1-1 13 TRBV5-1 NA once
CAALPTATGTGYTF TGTGCCGCGCTCCCGACCGCAACAGGTACCGGCTACACCTTC TRBJ1-2 14 TRBV6-5 NA NA
CASSGHPARVNSPLHF TGTGCCAGCAGTGGCCACCCCGCGCGGGTCAATTCACCCCTCCACTTT TRBJ1-6 16 TRBV28 NA once
CASSPHSDQPQHF TGTGCCAGCTCACCACATTCAGATCAGCCCCAGCATTTT TRBJ1-5 13 TRBV18 NA once
CASSLGGREGTEAFF TGTGCCAGCAGCTTAGGTGGCAGGGAGGGCACTGAAGCTTTCTTT TRBJ1-1 15 TRBV7-9 NA NA
CASSERGAYGYTF TGTGCCAGCAGTGAACGGGGGGCCTATGGCTACACCTTC TRBJ1-2 13 TRBV6-1 NA NA
CASSPLRDTGELFF TGTGCCAGCAGTCCCCTTCGGGACACCGGGGAGCTGTTTTTT TRBJ2-2 14 TRBV28 NA NA